The present T cell receptor (beta chain) was sequenced within a study of cytomegalovirus exposure and HLA in healthy donors. At the time of sampling, donors were nominally healthy, though unrecorded immune exposures were likely. Study-wide findings and caveats: Rare sequences made up most TCRs, while some public TCRs were found in many donors. About 87% or about 30% of the time was how often most TCR beta V segments were productive, according to an earlier analysis. In a later analysis, V- and J-gene trimming of beta chains associated with a DCLRE1C missense variant, replicated independently.

The PCR was carried out with 60 Vbeta primers and 13 Jbeta primers. The data were produced by immunoSEQ multiplex PCR, yet TCRdb's version contains in-frame clones alone and is incomplete. The sample records 130,000 or so clones, around four fifths being singletons. The CDR3 contains 16 residues. The V gene's germline CDR1 is SGHTA and CDR2 FQGNSA. After removal of 5 bases from V and 7 bases from J, the junction contained 10 bases not matched to a gene. Concerning this clone itself: The target antigen is unknown.

The chain employs TRBV7-2 and TRBJ2-7, with TRBD2 identical over 14 bases. Sequencing was carried out using PBMCs. This sequence originates from a woman between 40 and 55 years old in good health and CMV-seronegative. For the CDR3, the DNA is TGTGCCAGCAGCCCCTGGACTAGCGGGAGGAGGGGGGAGCAGTACTTC. Its protein product is CASSPWTSGRRGEQYF.